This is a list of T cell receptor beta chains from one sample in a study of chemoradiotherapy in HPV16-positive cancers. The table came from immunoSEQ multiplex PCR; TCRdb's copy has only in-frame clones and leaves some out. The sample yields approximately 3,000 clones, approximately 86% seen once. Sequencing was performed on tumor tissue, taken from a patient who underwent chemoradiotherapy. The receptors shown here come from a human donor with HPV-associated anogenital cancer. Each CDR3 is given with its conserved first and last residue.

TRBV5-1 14 CASSLGAPTDTQYF
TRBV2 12 CASSDRGETQYF
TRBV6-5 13 CASSYVTGYGYTF
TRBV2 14 CASSEAGANYGYTF
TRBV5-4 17 CASSKACRGKSQETQYF
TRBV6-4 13 CASSESFNSPLHF
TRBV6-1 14 CASSWTAFNQPQHF
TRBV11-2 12 CASSRENYGYTF
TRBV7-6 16 CASSLGQGSGANVLTF
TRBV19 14 CASTTSSYNSPLHF
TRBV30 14 CAWRPGQGYSPLHF
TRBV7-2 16 CASSLVGLAVGQPQHF
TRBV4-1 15 CASSQDVTVGDEQYF
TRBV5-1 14 CASSYDRGSDEQYF
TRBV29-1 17 CSVHWRGSSSSYNEQFF
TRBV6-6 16 CASSYLQSGDNSPLHF
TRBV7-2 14 CASSLVREVPEAFF
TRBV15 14 CATSRGQNNSPLHF
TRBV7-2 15 CASSFPGLDNYEQYF
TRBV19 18 CASSPRTGASSGANVLTF
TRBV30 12 CAWSRGTGELFF
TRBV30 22 CAWRDGISTAEWPGGIDYGYTF
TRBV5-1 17 CASGSGEGADFSYEQYF
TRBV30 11 CAGSGSDTQYF